This T cell receptor beta chain was captured in a study of blood T cell repertoires in COVID-19. In the study overall: Specimens from acute and convalescent COVID-19 originated in the United States, Italy and Spain.

Authors' processing steps: By means of reference gene primer amplification, nucleated cell counts were estimated. The repertoire was sequenced with immunoSEQ multiplex PCR; TCRdb's copy has only in-frame clones and lacks some. The DNA was the basis for D and trimming; V, J and clone size are from that table. The sample lists 300,000 to 450,000 clones, more than 75% occurring once. The CDR3 contains 13 residues. V lost 8 bases, J lost 5 bases, and 15 bases lay in between. Germline CDR1 is LGHNA and CDR2 is YNFKEQ. The cohort comprised adults aged about 18 to 89 years residing in around 25 US areas. Recovery among Cohort 3 donors was established by two negative PCRs, clearance, or symptom resolution.

Source material: PBMCs or T cells enriched from blood (not recorded which). This clonotype was sampled from a woman in her late teens or twenties who had recovered from COVID-19. J is TRBJ1-1 and V is TRBV4-2, with unresolved D. The CDR3 region has the DNA TGTGCCAGCTTAGACGAGGTGGAAACTGAAGCTTTCTTT. This encodes CASLDEVETEAFF.